The TCR beta chain described here comes from a study of shared clonotypes between healthy human individuals. Only in-frame clones appear in the TCRdb table, and some are missing; sequencing was by immunoSEQ multiplex PCR. The table lists some 2 million clones, 85% to 95% of them singletons, with 1% to 1.3% in the top ten. Naivety among CD8 cells was defined by CD45RO negativity and positive CCR7 selection, thereby excluding terminally differentiated effector memory CD45RA+ cells. The TCR was taken from a man between 18 and 35 years old in good health. The sequenced sample consisted of naive CD8+ T cells sorted from blood.

CDR3 residues: CASSYGLEKYEQYF. Written as DNA, the CDR3 is TGTGCCAGCAGCTACGGACTAGAGAAATACGAGCAGTACTTC. V gene TRBV4-2 combines with J gene TRBJ2-7; 7 bases align to TRBD2. Germline CDR1 LGHNA, CDR2 YNFKEQ. V dropped 5 bases and J dropped 4; count of bases not matched to a gene: 8. The CDR3 sequence is 14 residues long.